The clone carrying this TCR beta chain has only a few counts. Its specificity is not known. These data are taken from a study of human T cells and chemical hapten exposure. About the research overall: Upper inner arm skin measuring roughly 2 cm by roughly 2 cm received 2% DPC for sensitization.

Study outcomes and limitations: Relative to controls, expanded TCRs formed significantly more large CDR3 similarity clusters.

As for time point: patch test 3, about 24 weeks after DPC sensitization. Regarding treatment: therapeutic diphenylcyclopropenone sensitization with weekly scalp DPC. Alopecia patients deemed DPC-suitable, aged 18 to 70, excluding pregnancy. The V segment lost 2 bases and the J segment 4 bases; nucleotides outside the gene matches: 11. Germline values: CDR1 MDHEN, CDR2 SYDVKM. The CDR3 runs 16 residues. TCRdb reanalysed the RACE reads using MiXCR and keeps one entry per CDR3 protein. The repertoire holds more than 80,000 distinct CDR3 sequences, with 10% to 13% as singletons. The V gene is TRBV28, the J gene TRBJ2-7, with TRBD2 matching 7 bases. This specimen consisted of whole blood, obtained in connection with sensitization to the hapten diphenylcyclopropenone (DPC). This sequence originates from a woman aged 45-65 years with alopecia areata. Some clones in this sample may be carry-over from other donors' samples. CDR3 DNA: TGTGCCAGCAGTTTACAAGCGGGACTACCTTCATACGAGCAGTACTTC. The encoded protein is CASSLQAGLPSYEQYF.